Listed below are T cell receptor beta chains from one sample, sequenced in a study of T cells in Graves' hyperthyroidism and ophthalmopathy. TCRdb reprocessed the multiplex PCR reads via MiXCR and lists one record per CDR3 protein. The table lists 110,000 to 150,000 distinct CDR3 sequences, roughly 23% of them singletons. The sequencing sample was made of blood. The source is a woman aged 50 to 60 with Graves' hyperthyroidism that later progressed to Graves' ophthalmopathy. Both conserved end residues are part of each CDR3. Fields, in order: J gene, V gene, clone size, CDR3 protein. Not every row has a clone size; where given, it reads once, few, many or a size class.

TRBJ2-3 TRBV7-3 many CASSAEGFPDTQYF
TRBJ2-1 TRBV29-1 few CSVIINGQFF
TRBJ2-7 TRBV28 many CASSSLGTPPYEQYF
TRBJ1-6 TRBV28 . CASGTGVSPLHF
TRBJ2-1 TRBV9 few CASSARSVSVEQFF
TRBJ1-5 TRBV10-3 many CAISETESNQPQHF
TRBJ1-1 TRBV20-1 many CSAPDRQGASTEAFF
TRBJ1-6 TRBV7-9 few CASSEQGKNSPLHF
TRBJ2-7 TRBV11-1 . CASSSAGDEQYF
TRBJ2-7 TRBV18 many CAARSSGSNEQYF
TRBJ2-1 TRBV10-2 . CASNPGRGGNNEQFF
TRBJ2-7 TRBV29-1 many CSVVTGQHLLEQYF
TRBJ1-2 TRBV20-1 . CSVTELLGYGYTF
TRBJ2-7 TRBV7-8 many CASSSDTTYEQYF
TRBJ1-2 TRBV28 . CASRDTGDYGYTF
TRBJ1-2 TRBV30 many CAWKFRIPVLFNYGYTF
TRBJ2-5 TRBV28 . CASSSIRARETQYF
TRBJ1-5 TRBV6-4 . CASSDSGTGDNQPQHF
TRBJ2-5 TRBV29-1 once CSVSTPRFQETQYF
TRBJ1-1 TRBV27 many CASRLQGNTEAFF
TRBJ1-5 TRBV7-9 many CASSRTGDQPQHF
TRBJ1-3 TRBV12-3/TRBV12-4 . CTSSPNSGNTIYF
TRBJ2-7 TRBV4-2 . CASSQADEQYF
TRBJ1-5 TRBV20-1 . CSATPTGFKPQHF
TRBJ2-3 TRBV20-1 many CSARVAALDTDTQYF
TRBJ1-2 TRBV6-9 many CASSYSTNYGYTF
TRBJ2-5 TRBV28 many CASSPGQGRETQYF
TRBJ1-2 TRBV5-1 many CASSLVGQSYGYTF
TRBJ2-3 TRBV4-1 few CASSQDDPAGTRDTQYF
TRBJ1-1 TRBV19 many CASSIIRGFGGDTEAFF
TRBJ2-1 TRBV20-1 few CSASPPGADNEQFF
TRBJ2-1 TRBV10-3 . CAISQGGGNEQFF
TRBJ2-5 TRBV6-1 . CASSERWGGPRETQYF
TRBJ2-3 TRBV24-1 . CATSDRDFTDTQYF
TRBJ1-6 TRBV7-2 . CASSFGTSPLHF
TRBJ2-1 TRBV6-1 few CASRTGTNCNEQFF
TRBJ2-5 TRBV2 many CASSASWGETQYF
TRBJ2-1 TRBV27 . CASTQRGLADDNEQFF
TRBJ2-6 TRBV28 many CASSSRDPPSSGANVLTF
TRBJ2-3 TRBV28 many CASSLGGAGYTQYF
TRBJ1-4 TRBV3-1 many CASSRAPDSNEKLFF
TRBJ2-3 TRBV7-3 many CASSTTSGRASVGLDTQYF
TRBJ2-1 TRBV6-5 . CASSLTMSSYNEQFF
TRBJ1-2 TRBV20-1 . CSARDPSGGGYGYTF
TRBJ1-1 TRBV5-1 many CASSLDRGWNTEAFF
TRBJ1-1 TRBV18 many CASSPITNWTRDTEAFF
TRBJ1-2 TRBV20-1 few CSARGDRVNYGYTF
TRBJ1-2 TRBV30 many CAWKPGGKGIHGYTF
TRBJ2-3 TRBV30 . CAGVPGRNLDGTGTQYF